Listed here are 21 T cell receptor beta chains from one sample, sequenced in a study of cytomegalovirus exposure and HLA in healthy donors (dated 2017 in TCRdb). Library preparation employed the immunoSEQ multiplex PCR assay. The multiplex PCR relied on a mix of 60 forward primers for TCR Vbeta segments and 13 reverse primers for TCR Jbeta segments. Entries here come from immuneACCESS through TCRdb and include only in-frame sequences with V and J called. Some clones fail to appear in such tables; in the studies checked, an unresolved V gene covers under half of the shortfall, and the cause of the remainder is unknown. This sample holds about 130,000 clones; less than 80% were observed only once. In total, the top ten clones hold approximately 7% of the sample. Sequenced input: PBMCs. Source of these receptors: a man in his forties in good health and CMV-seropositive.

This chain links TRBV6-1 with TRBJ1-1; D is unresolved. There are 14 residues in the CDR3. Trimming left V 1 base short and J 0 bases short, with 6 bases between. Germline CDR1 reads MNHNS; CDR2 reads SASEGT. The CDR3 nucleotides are TGTGCCAGCAGTGAAGACCGAGTGAACACTGAAGCTTTCTTT. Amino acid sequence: CASSEDRVNTEAFF.

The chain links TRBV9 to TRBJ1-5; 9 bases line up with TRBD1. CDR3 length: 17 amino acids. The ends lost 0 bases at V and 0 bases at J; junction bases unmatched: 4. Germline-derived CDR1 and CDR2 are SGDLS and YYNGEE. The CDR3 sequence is CASSVGATGGSNQPQHF. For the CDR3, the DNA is TGTGCCAGCAGCGTAGGAGCGACAGGGGGTAGCAATCAGCCCCAGCATTTT.

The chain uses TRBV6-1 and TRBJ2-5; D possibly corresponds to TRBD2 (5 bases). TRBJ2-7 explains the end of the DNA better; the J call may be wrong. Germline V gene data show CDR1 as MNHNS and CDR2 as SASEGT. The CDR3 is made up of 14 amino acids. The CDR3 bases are TGTGCCAGCATCCCAAGCGGTATAACGGGCGAGCAGTACTTC. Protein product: CASIPSGITGEQYF.

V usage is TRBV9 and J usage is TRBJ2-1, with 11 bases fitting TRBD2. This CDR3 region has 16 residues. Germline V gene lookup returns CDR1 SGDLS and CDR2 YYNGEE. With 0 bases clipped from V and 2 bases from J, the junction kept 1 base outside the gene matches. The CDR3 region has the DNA TGTGCCAGCAGCGTAGGGGGACTAGCGGCCTACAATGAGCAGTTCTTC. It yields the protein CASSVGGLAAYNEQFF.

In nucleotides, the CDR3 is TGTGCCAGCAGCGACAGGGGAACGAACACTGAAGCTTTCTTT. Its translation is CASSDRGTNTEAFF. The V gene is TRBV7-9, the J gene TRBJ1-1; 8 bases match TRBD1. The germline gives CDR1 SEHNR, CDR2 FQNEAQ (reference sequence). This CDR3 region has 14 residues. The V segment lost 5 bases and the J segment 1 base; nucleotides outside the gene matches: 3.

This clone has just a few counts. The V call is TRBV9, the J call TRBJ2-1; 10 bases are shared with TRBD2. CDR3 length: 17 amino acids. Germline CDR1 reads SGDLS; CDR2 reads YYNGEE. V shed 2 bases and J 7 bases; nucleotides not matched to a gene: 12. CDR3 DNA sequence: TGTGCCAGCAGCGTCAAGCCTAGCGGGGGAGGGGGGAATGAGCAGTTCTTC. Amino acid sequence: CASSVKPSGGGGNEQFF.

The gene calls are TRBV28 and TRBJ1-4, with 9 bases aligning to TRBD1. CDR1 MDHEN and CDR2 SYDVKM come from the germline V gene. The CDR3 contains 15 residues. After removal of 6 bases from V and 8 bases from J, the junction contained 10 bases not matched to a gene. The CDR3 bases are TGTGCCAGCAGCCGAGGGGGACAGGGAGGGGAAAAACTGTTTTTT. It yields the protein CASSRGGQGGEKLFF.

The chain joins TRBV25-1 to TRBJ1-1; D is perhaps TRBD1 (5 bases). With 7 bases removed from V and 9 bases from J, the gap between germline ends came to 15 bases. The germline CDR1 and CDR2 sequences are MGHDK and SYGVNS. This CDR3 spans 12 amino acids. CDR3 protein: CASIGEAEKAFF. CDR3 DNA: TGTGCCAGCATAGGGGAAGCCGAAAAAGCTTTCTTT.

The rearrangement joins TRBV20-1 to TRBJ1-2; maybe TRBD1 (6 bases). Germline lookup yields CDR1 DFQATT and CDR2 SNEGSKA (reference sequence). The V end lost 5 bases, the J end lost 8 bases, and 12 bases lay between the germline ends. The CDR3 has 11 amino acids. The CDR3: CSAERGGGYTF. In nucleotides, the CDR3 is TGCAGTGCTGAGAGGGGGGGAGGCTACACCTTC.

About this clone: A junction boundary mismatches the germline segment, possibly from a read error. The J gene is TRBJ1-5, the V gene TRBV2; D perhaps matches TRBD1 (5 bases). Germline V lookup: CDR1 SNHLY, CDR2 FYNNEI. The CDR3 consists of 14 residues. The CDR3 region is CASREDSFNQPQHF. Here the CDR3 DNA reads TGTGCCAGCAGGGAAGACAGTTTCAATCAGCCCCAGCATTTT.

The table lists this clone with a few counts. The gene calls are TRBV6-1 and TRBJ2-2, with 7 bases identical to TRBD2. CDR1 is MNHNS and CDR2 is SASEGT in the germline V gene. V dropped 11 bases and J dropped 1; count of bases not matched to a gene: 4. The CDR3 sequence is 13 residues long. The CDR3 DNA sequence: TGTGCCGGGGGGGATGGGAACACCGGGGAGCTGTTTTTT. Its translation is CAGGDGNTGELFF.

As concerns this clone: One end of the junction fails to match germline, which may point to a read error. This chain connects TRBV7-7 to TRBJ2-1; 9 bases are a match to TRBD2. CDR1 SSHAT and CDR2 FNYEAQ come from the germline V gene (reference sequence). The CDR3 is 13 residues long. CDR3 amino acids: CASSSGLAGEQFF. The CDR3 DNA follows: TGTGCTAGCAGCTCGGGACTAGCTGGTGAGCAGTTCTTC.

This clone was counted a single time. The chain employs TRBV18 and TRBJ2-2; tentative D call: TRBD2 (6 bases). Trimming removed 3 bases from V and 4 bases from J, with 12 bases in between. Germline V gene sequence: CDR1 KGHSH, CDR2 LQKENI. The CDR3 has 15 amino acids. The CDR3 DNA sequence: TGTGCCAGCTCACCGAGGCGGGATAGCACCGGGGAGCTGTTTTTT. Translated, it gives CASSPRRDSTGELFF.

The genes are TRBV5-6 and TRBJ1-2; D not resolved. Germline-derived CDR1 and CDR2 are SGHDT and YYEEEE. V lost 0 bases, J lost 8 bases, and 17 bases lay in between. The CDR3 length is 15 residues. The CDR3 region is CASSLDPRHSGGYTF. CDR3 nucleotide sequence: TGTGCCAGCAGCTTGGATCCCCGGCACAGCGGAGGCTACACCTTC.

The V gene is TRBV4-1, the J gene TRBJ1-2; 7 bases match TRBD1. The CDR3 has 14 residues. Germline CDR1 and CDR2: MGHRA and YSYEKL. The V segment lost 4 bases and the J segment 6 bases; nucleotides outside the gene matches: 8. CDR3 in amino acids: CASSRETGLDGYTF. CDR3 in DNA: TGCGCCAGCAGCCGGGAGACAGGGCTGGATGGCTACACCTTC.

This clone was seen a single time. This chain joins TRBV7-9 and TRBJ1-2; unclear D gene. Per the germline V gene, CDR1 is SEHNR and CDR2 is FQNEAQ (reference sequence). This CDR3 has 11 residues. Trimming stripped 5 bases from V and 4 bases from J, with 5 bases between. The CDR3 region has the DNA TGTGCCAGCAGCCCCCGCTATGGCTACACCTTC. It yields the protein CASSPRYGYTF.

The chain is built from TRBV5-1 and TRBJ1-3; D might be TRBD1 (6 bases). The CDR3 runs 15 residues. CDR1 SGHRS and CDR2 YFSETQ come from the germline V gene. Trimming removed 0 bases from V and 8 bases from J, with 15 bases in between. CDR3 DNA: TGCGCCAGCAGCTTGGCTACGGGACAAGAGTACACCATATATTTT. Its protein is CASSLATGQEYTIYF.

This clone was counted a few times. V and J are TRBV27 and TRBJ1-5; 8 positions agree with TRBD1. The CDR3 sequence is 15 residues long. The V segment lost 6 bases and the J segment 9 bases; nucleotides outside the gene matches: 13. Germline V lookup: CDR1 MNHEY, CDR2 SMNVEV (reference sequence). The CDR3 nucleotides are TGTGCCAGCAGAGCCGACAGGGGCCCTCAAGGGCCCCAGCATTTT. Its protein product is CASRADRGPQGPQHF.

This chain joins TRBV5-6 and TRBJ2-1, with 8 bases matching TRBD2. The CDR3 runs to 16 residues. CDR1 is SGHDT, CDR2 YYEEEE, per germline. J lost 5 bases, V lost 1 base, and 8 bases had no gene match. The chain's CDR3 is CASSLLGSGDDNEQFF. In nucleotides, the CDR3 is TGTGCCAGCAGCTTGTTGGGTAGCGGGGATGACAATGAGCAGTTCTTC.

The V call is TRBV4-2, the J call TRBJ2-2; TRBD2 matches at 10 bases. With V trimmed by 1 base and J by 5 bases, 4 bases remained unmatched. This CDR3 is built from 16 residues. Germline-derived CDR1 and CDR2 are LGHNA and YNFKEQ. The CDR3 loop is CASSQGLAGQTGELFF. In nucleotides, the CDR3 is TGTGCCAGCAGCCAAGGACTAGCGGGTCAAACCGGGGAGCTGTTTTTT.

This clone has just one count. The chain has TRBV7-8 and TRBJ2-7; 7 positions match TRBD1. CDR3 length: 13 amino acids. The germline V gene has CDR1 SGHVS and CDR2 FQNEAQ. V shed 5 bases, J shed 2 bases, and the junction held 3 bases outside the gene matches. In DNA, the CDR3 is TGTGCCAGCAGCCGTGACAGGGCCTACGAGCAGTACTTC. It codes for CASSRDRAYEQYF.